Each of the 7 T cell receptor beta chains below was sequenced from the same sample in a study of blood T cell repertoires in COVID-19. Clones were sequenced by immunoSEQ multiplex PCR, and TCRdb holds only the in-frame ones, with some missing. Of about 480,000 clones in the sample, roughly 90% were seen once. The source material was PBMCs or T cells enriched from blood (not recorded which). Receptors originate from a woman in her 40s who had recovered from COVID-19.

This chain links TRBV5-8 with TRBJ2-3; 11 nucleotides agree with TRBD2. Germline assignment: CDR1 SGHTS and CDR2 YDEGEE. The CDR3 has 16 residues. Germline trimming cut 3 bases from V and 3 bases from J; bases unmatched to any gene: 6. Here the CDR3 DNA reads TGTGCCAGCAGCTGGGGGACTAGCGGACCGACAGATACGCAGTATTTT. It codes for CASSWGTSGPTDTQYF.

The rearrangement links TRBV27 to TRBJ2-7; 9 bases match TRBD2. This CDR3 spans 15 amino acids. J gave up 3 bases and V 8 bases, and 11 bases lay outside the gene matches. CDR1 is MNHEY and CDR2 is SMNVEV in the germline V gene (reference sequence). The CDR3 coding sequence is TGTGCCAGCTTCAGTTGGCTAGCGGGGAACTACGAGCAGTACTTC. Amino acids: CASFSWLAGNYEQYF.

The CDR3 bases are TGCGCCAGCAGCTGGGAAGGACTAGCGGGGACCTCCTACGAGCAGTACTTC. It encodes CASSWEGLAGTSYEQYF. The V gene is TRBV5-1, the J gene TRBJ2-7; 12 bases match TRBD2. V lost 3 bases to trimming and J lost 0 bases; unmatched junction nucleotides: 7. The CDR3 is 17 amino acids. In germline, CDR1 is SGHRS, CDR2 YFSETQ.

The chain has TRBV10-2 and TRBJ1-1; D is undetermined. V was pared by 3 bases and J by 7 bases, with 6 bases between. Germline assignment: CDR1 WSHSY and CDR2 SAAADI. The CDR3 sequence is 11 residues long. Written as DNA, the CDR3 is TGCGCCAGCAGTGACAGGTATGAAGCTTTCTTT. It is translated as CASSDRYEAFF.

The table lists this clone with a few counts. The V and J genes are TRBV19 and TRBJ1-1; unclear D gene. The CDR3 has 15 residues. Germline CDR1 LNHDA, CDR2 SQIVND (reference sequence). The germline V and J ends were trimmed by 3 bases and 0 bases, with 11 bases remaining between them. DNA for the CDR3: TGTGCCAGTAGTATCGCCCCCGGGATGAACACTGAAGCTTTCTTT. Its protein is CASSIAPGMNTEAFF.

The chain is built from TRBV3-1 (or the pseudogene TRBV3-2) and TRBJ2-5; 10 nucleotides line up with TRBD2. V lost 4 bases, J lost 7 bases, and 12 bases stayed unmatched. The germline V gene has CDR1 LGHDT and CDR2 YNNKEL (reference sequence). The CDR3 is 16 residues long. DNA for the CDR3: TGTGCCAGCAGCCCCTCCGGGACTAGCGTAGGTGGGACCCAGTACTTC. As protein: CASSPSGTSVGGTQYF.

The V gene is TRBV3-1 (or the pseudogene TRBV3-2), the J gene TRBJ2-1; 8 bases are a match to TRBD2. The CDR3 spans 19 residues. The V segment lost 0 bases and the J segment 0 bases; nucleotides outside the gene matches: 10. The germline CDR1 and CDR2 sequences are LGHDT and YNNKEL (reference sequence). The CDR3 loop is CASSQDPLAGGISYNEQFF. The CDR3 DNA follows: TGTGCCAGCAGCCAAGACCCCCTGGCGGGAGGAATCTCCTACAATGAGCAGTTCTTC.